What follows are 20 T cell receptor beta chains derived from one specimen sequenced in a study of cytomegalovirus exposure and HLA in healthy donors. Primers included in the PCR were 60 Vbeta and 13 Jbeta primers. Produced via immunoSEQ multiplex PCR; TCRdb's table is partial and in-frame only. The data contain about 140,000 clones, approximately 80% of them seen just once; the ten biggest clones take up 2% to 2.5%. The sequencing sample was made of PBMCs. The receptors originated from a man aged 25-45 years in good health and CMV-seronegative.

The chain employs TRBV5-4 and TRBJ1-2, with a possible D match to TRBD1 (6 bases). From germline, CDR1 is SGHNT and CDR2 YYREEE (reference sequence). The CDR3 is made up of 13 amino acids. The V end was cut by 0 bases, the J end by 7 bases, with 10 bases between. The CDR3 loop is CASSLGIRGGYTF. As DNA, the CDR3 is TGTGCCAGCAGCTTGGGCATCAGGGGTGGCTACACCTTC.

The genes are TRBV28 and TRBJ1-2; 7 bases fit TRBD1. This CDR3 region has 17 residues. CDR1 MDHEN and CDR2 SYDVKM come from the germline V gene. Unmatched junction bases numbered 17, after V lost 5 bases and J lost 5 bases. CDR3 in DNA: TGTGCCAGCAGTCTGGAGACAGGGCTCCTATTCCCTTATGGCTACACCTTC. Encoded protein: CASSLETGLLFPYGYTF.

A word on this clone: Within the sample, other DNA sequences also encode this same CDR3. The rearrangement links TRBV12-5 to TRBJ2-2; TRBD1 agrees at 7 bases. V lost 9 bases, J lost 0 bases, and 13 bases stayed unmatched. The germline V gene encodes CDR1 LGHNT and CDR2 FRNRAP. The CDR3 loop spans 17 amino acids. CDR3 amino acids: CASSPPGQGANTGELFF. In DNA form, the CDR3 reads TGTGCTAGCTCTCCCCCGGGGCAGGGGGCGAACACCGGGGAGCTGTTTTTT. The complete variable domain, with remaining parts taken from reference TRBV12-5 and TRBJ2-2, reads DARVTQTPRHKVTEMGQEVTMRCQPILGHNTVFWYRQTMMQGLELLAYFRNRAPLDDSGMPKDRFSAEMPDATLATLKIQPSEPRDSAVYFCASSPPGQGANTGELFFGEGSRLTVL.

J is TRBJ1-1 and V is TRBV11-3, with D hard to call. CDR3 length equals 13 residues. Germline assignment: CDR1 SGHNT and CDR2 YENEEA. The V end lost 5 bases, the J end lost 3 bases, and 10 bases lay between the germline ends. The CDR3 sequence is CASSLGYDTEAFF. For the CDR3, the DNA is TGTGCCAGCAGCCTCGGTTACGACACTGAAGCTTTCTTT.

The V call is TRBV2, the J call TRBJ1-4; D remains unclear. The CDR3 sequence is 13 residues long. Trimming shortened V by 7 bases and J by 6 bases, and 12 bases separated the two germline ends. Germline CDR1 SNHLY, CDR2 FYNNEI. CDR3 protein: CASTDGMDEKLFF. The CDR3, as DNA: TGTGCCAGCACGGACGGGATGGATGAAAAACTGTTTTTT.

The CDR3 sequence is CASSPVTGELFF. CDR3 sequence (DNA): TGTGCCAGTAGCCCGGTCACCGGGGAGCTGTTTTTT. The chain links TRBV19 to TRBJ2-2, with D uncertain. The CDR3 has 12 amino acids. In germline, CDR1 is LNHDA, CDR2 SQIVND (reference sequence). Trimming shortened V by 6 bases and J by 4 bases, and 6 bases separated the two germline ends.

The CDR3 DNA sequence: TGCGCCAGCAGCTTGGTGTACAGGGGACTAACTAATGAAAAACTGTTTTTT. Its translation: CASSLVYRGLTNEKLFF. V and J are TRBV5-1 and TRBJ1-4, with 7 bases identical to TRBD1. Germline values: CDR1 SGHRS, CDR2 YFSETQ. V lost 0 bases to trimming and J lost 1 base; unmatched junction nucleotides: 6. The CDR3 consists of 17 residues.

The rearrangement links TRBV6-5 to TRBJ2-7, with a weak D call TRBD2 (5 bases). The germline V gene encodes CDR1 MNHEY and CDR2 SVGAGI. The CDR3 is 16 residues long. The V end lost 0 bases, the J end lost 3 bases, and 15 bases lay between the germline ends. This chain's CDR3 is CASSYSPAELHYEQYF. In DNA, the CDR3 is TGTGCCAGCAGTTACTCCCCAGCGGAGCTGCACTACGAGCAGTACTTC.

The chain recombines TRBV6-5 with TRBJ1-4, with 8 bases that match TRBD1. This CDR3 has 14 amino acids. The J segment lost 8 bases and the V segment lost 6 bases, leaving 8 bases of the junction unmatched. Germline V gene sequence: CDR1 MNHEY, CDR2 SVGAGI. CDR3 nucleotides: TGTGCCAGCAGCCGGCAGGGGGCGGGAGAAAAACTGTTTTTT. Amino acid sequence: CASSRQGAGEKLFF.

The V gene is TRBV7-6, the J gene TRBJ2-7, with 9 nucleotides matching TRBD1. With V trimmed by 0 bases and J by 5 bases, 8 bases remained unmatched. This CDR3 spans 16 amino acids. CDR1 and CDR2 from the germline V gene are SGHVS and FNYEAQ. The CDR3 DNA reads TGTGCCAGCAGCTTAGCCGAAGGACAGGGGCGCCACGAGCAGTACTTC. Translation gives CASSLAEGQGRHEQYF. Looking up the rest from reference TRBV7-6 and TRBJ2-7 gives the full variable domain: GAGVSQSPRYKVTKRGQDVALRCDPISGHVSLYWYRQALGQGPEFLTYFNYEAQQDKSGLPNDRFSAERPEGSISTLTIQRTEQRDSAMYRCASSLAEGQGRHEQYFGPGTRLTVT.

The gene calls are TRBV6-5 and TRBJ2-3; 11 nucleotides line up with TRBD2. V shed 4 bases, J shed 4 bases, and the junction held 1 base outside the gene matches. The germline V gene has CDR1 MNHEY and CDR2 SVGAGI. CDR3 length: 14 residues. The CDR3: CASSLAGGADTQYF. The CDR3 DNA sequence: TGTGCCAGCAGTTTAGCGGGAGGGGCAGATACGCAGTATTTT.

CDR3 residues: CASSSYRDSYEQYF. Here the CDR3 DNA reads TGTGCCAGCAGCTCCTACAGGGATTCCTACGAGCAGTACTTC. The V call is TRBV7-8, the J call TRBJ2-7; perhaps TRBD1 as D (6 bases). Deletions cut 4 bases from V and 1 base from J, with 11 bases between. Germline V gene lookup returns CDR1 SGHVS and CDR2 FQNEAQ. The CDR3 has 14 residues.

This chain links TRBV7-2 with TRBJ2-7; 9 nucleotides line up with TRBD2. V trimming: 6 bases; J trimming: 2 bases; junction bases outside the gene matches: 5. The CDR3 covers 14 residues. In germline, CDR1 is SGHTA, CDR2 FQGNSA. CDR3: CASRRLAGTYEQYF. The CDR3 DNA sequence: TGTGCCAGCAGGCGTCTAGCGGGAACCTACGAGCAGTACTTC.

The V gene is TRBV6-4, the J gene TRBJ2-2; tentative D call: TRBD2 (5 bases). The germline V gene has CDR1 MRHNA and CDR2 SNTAGT. The CDR3 consists of 14 residues. V gave up 5 bases and J gave up 0 bases, with 7 bases separating them. CDR3 sequence: CASSSGANTGELFF. The CDR3 nucleotides are TGTGCCAGCAGTAGCGGCGCGAACACCGGGGAGCTGTTTTTT.

The chain combines TRBV5-8 with TRBJ2-5, with 14 nucleotides matching TRBD2. Germline CDR1 is SGHTS and CDR2 is YDEGEE. The V and J ends lost 4 bases and 5 bases, in that order; junction bases with no gene match: 4. The CDR3 covers 15 residues. The CDR3 bases are TGTGCCAGCAGCCCGGGACTAGCGGGAGTGGAGACCCAGTACTTC. Residues: CASSPGLAGVETQYF.

J is TRBJ1-3 and V is TRBV6-5, with 7 nucleotides matching TRBD1. The CDR3 spans 15 residues. Germline V CDR1 and CDR2: MNHEY, SVGAGI. The V gene end was trimmed by 0 bases and the J gene end by 2 bases; junction bases not matched to a gene: 1. The CDR3: CASSYSTGAGNTIYF. In DNA form, the CDR3 reads TGTGCCAGCAGTTACTCCACAGGGGCTGGAAACACCATATATTTT.

The rearrangement joins TRBV5-4 to TRBJ1-2; 9 bases are shared with TRBD1. V lost 0 bases to trimming and J lost 4 bases; unmatched junction nucleotides: 4. Germline V CDR1 and CDR2: SGHNT, YYREEE (reference sequence). This CDR3 has 15 residues. In DNA, the CDR3 is TGTGCCAGCAGCTTGGCCGGGACAGGGTTCTATGGCTACACCTTC. Translation gives CASSLAGTGFYGYTF.

The V call is TRBV29-1, the J call TRBJ2-1; 10 bases align to TRBD2. Losses at the gene ends were 4 bases for V and 3 bases for J; bases not matched to a gene: 3. Looked up from germline, CDR1 is SQVTM and CDR2 is ANQGSEA. The CDR3 covers 14 residues. The CDR3 is CSVAGTSDYNEQFF. The CDR3 bases are TGCAGCGTTGCCGGGACTAGCGACTACAATGAGCAGTTCTTC.

V gene TRBV6-1 combines with J gene TRBJ2-7; TRBD1 matches at 8 bases. Germline loops: CDR1 MNHNS, CDR2 SASEGT. CDR3 size: 19 residues. V was clipped by 4 bases and J by 0 bases; unmatched bases: 17. CDR3 sequence (DNA): TGTGCCAGCAGTGGAAGACAGGGGATGATTGGACGTAGCTCCTACGAGCAGTACTTC. Amino acid sequence: CASSGRQGMIGRSSYEQYF.

The rearrangement uses TRBV7-6 and TRBJ2-7, with a weak D call TRBD1 (6 bases). CDR1 is SGHVS, CDR2 FNYEAQ, per germline. Trimming took off 1 base at V and 3 bases at J, with 10 bases between the two ends. The CDR3 covers 14 residues. CDR3 bases: TGTGCCAGCAGCTTAGGCCCAGGGGACTACGAGCAGTACTTC. Protein product: CASSLGPGDYEQYF. The full variable domain, its missing parts supplied by reference TRBV7-6 and TRBJ2-7, is GAGVSQSPRYKVTKRGQDVALRCDPISGHVSLYWYRQALGQGPEFLTYFNYEAQQDKSGLPNDRFSAERPEGSISTLTIQRTEQRDSAMYRCASSLGPGDYEQYFGPGTRLTVT.